This T cell receptor beta chain was captured in a study of shared T cell receptors in the human thymus. Germline CDR1 MNHNY, CDR2 SVGAGI (reference sequence). V was pared by 6 bases and J by 0 bases, with 17 bases between. This CDR3 is 16 amino acids long. Generated by immunoSEQ multiplex PCR, the TCRdb table keeps only in-frame clones and is missing some. The sample holds roughly 550,000 clones; around 78% are singletons and the top ten take 0.013%. A further study also used this sample, focusing on human thymus T cells. Turning to that study: Resected material from corrective heart surgery provided the thymus tissue analysed. Usage of V and J genes appeared biased in thymic and blood repertoires. As related research reported, thymic repertoires overlapped highly among unrelated individuals.

Input material: thymocytes. The chain links TRBV6-6 to TRBJ1-2; D remains unclear. The sequence came from a boy in the first two years of life with a congenital heart defect. The CDR3 reads CASRKGDGRSNYGYTF. CDR3 coding DNA: TGTGCCAGCAGGAAGGGAGACGGTAGATCTAACTATGGCTACACCTTC.